The 22 T cell receptor beta chains in this list originate from one sample, sequenced in a study of shared clonotypes between healthy human individuals. Sequenced by immunoSEQ multiplex PCR; TCRdb stores in-frame clones only, minus some. The sample yields under 850,000 clones, over 60% seen once. Material for sequencing was memory CD4+ T cells sorted from blood. Described subset: CD45RA-negative fraction. These receptors came from a woman aged 25 to 39 in good health.

The chain has TRBV29-1 and TRBJ2-3; a possible D gene is TRBD2 (5 bases). Trimming left V 8 bases short and J 6 bases short, with 12 bases between. The CDR3 covers 11 residues. Germline-derived CDR1 and CDR2 are SQVTM and ANQGSEA. The CDR3 DNA follows: TGCAGCACAAGTCGGGATGATACGCAGTATTTT. It specifies CSTSRDDTQYF.

V usage is TRBV5-1 and J usage is TRBJ2-1; 8 bases fit TRBD2. Germline V gives CDR1 SGHRS, CDR2 YFSETQ. The ends lost 4 bases at V and 4 bases at J; junction bases unmatched: 7. The CDR3 length is 15 residues. CDR3 protein: CASSMSSGVYNEQFF. The CDR3 nucleotides are TGCGCCAGCAGCATGAGTAGCGGGGTGTACAATGAGCAGTTCTTC.

CDR3 sequence reads: CASSPYRGRGNTQYF. As DNA, the CDR3 is TGTGCCAGCAGCCCCTACAGGGGACGGGGGAATACGCAGTATTTT. This sequence joins TRBV7-9 and TRBJ2-3, with D maybe TRBD1 (7 bases). The CDR3 has 15 amino acids. V was clipped by 5 bases and J by 7 bases, with 19 bases between them. Germline CDR1 is SEHNR and CDR2 is FQNEAQ (reference sequence).

This clone was seen once. The genes are TRBV30 and TRBJ1-2; D not resolved. Trimming shortened V by 3 bases and J by 4 bases, and 15 bases separated the two germline ends. CDR3 length: 14 residues. From germline, CDR1 is GTSNPN and CDR2 SVGIG (reference sequence). The CDR3 DNA reads TGTGCCTGGAGCGAATACGACACGGGCTATGGCTACACCTTC. This gives the protein CAWSEYDTGYGYTF.

This chain uses TRBV25-1 with TRBJ2-7; no clear D. The CDR3 is 13 amino acids. Germline-derived CDR1 and CDR2 are MGHDK and SYGVNS. The V and J ends lost 9 bases and 7 bases respectively, with 19 bases between them. CDR3 nucleotides: TGTGCCAGTTCCGGGCCGTCGATTAAGGAGCAGTACTTC. Amino acids: CASSGPSIKEQYF.

In this sample, this clone turned up once. The chain links TRBV28 to TRBJ1-3, with 9 positions matching TRBD1. J gave up 1 base and V 6 bases, and 10 bases lay outside the gene matches. The CDR3 is 17 residues long. Germline-derived CDR1 and CDR2 are MDHEN and SYDVKM. Here the CDR3 DNA reads TGTGCCAGCAGCACCCCGGGACAGGGCCGTTCTGGAAACACCATATATTTT. Residues: CASSTPGQGRSGNTIYF.

This clone has a single count. The genes are TRBV10-3 and TRBJ1-4; a possible D gene is TRBD1 (6 bases). V lost 2 bases, J lost 10 bases, and 14 bases lay in between. This CDR3 region has 14 residues. Germline V gene data show CDR1 as ENHRY and CDR2 as SYGVKD. CDR3 sequence reads: CAISEVTGGGKLFF. The CDR3, as DNA: TGTGCCATCAGTGAGGTGACAGGTGGTGGAAAACTGTTTTTT.

CDR3 protein: CASSTQEGETQYF. As DNA, the CDR3 is TGTGCCAGTAGTACGCAGGAAGGGGAGACCCAGTACTTC. J is TRBJ2-5 and V is TRBV19; D remains unclear. This CDR3 contains 13 residues. Germline-derived CDR1 and CDR2 are LNHDA and SQIVND (reference sequence). V dropped 4 bases and J dropped 5 bases, with 11 bases sitting between them.

This chain uses TRBV6-6 with TRBJ1-5; D gene ambiguous. Trimming cost V 5 bases and J 3 bases, with 11 bases left between them. The CDR3 is 14 residues long. Per the germline V gene, CDR1 is MNHNY and CDR2 is SVGAGI (reference sequence). The CDR3 region is CASSNARYNQPQHF. CDR3 bases: TGTGCCAGCAGTAACGCCAGGTACAATCAGCCCCAGCATTTT.

The chain is built from TRBV27 and TRBJ1-2, with a weak D call TRBD1 (5 bases). The CDR3 totals 14 residues. Trimming took 4 bases from V and 8 from J, leaving 17 bases between them. Looked up from germline, CDR1 is MNHEY and CDR2 is SMNVEV (reference sequence). The CDR3 DNA reads TGTGCCAGCAGTTCAAGGGAGGGGCTGGGCGGCTACACCTTC. This sequence encodes CASSSREGLGGYTF.

The chain employs TRBV19 and TRBJ1-5, with D possibly being TRBD1 (5 bases). This CDR3 is built from 14 residues. Germline-derived CDR1 and CDR2 are LNHDA and SQIVND (reference sequence). Trimming shortened V by 7 bases and J by 6 bases, and 16 bases separated the two germline ends. The DNA of the CDR3 is TGTGCCAGTACGAGGGGCGCGTCTGGTCAGCCCCAGCATTTT. It specifies CASTRGASGQPQHF.

This chain uses TRBV27 with TRBJ1-4, with 8 nucleotides matching TRBD1. Germline CDR1 is MNHEY and CDR2 is SMNVEV (reference sequence). Trimming removed 1 base from V and 11 bases from J; junction bases left unmatched: 9. The CDR3 is made up of 15 amino acids. CDR3 coding DNA: TGTGCCAGCAGTTTATACTACGGGACAGGAGATAAACTGTTTTTT. It specifies CASSLYYGTGDKLFF. Full variable domain (rest looked up from reference TRBV27 and TRBJ1-4): EAQVTQNPRYLITVTGKKLTVTCSQNMNHEYMSWYRQDPGLGLRQIYYSMNVEVTDKGDVPEGYKVSRKEKRNFPLILESPSPNQTSLYFCASSLYYGTGDKLFFGSGTQLSVL.

The chain couples TRBV19 to TRBJ2-1; D is possibly TRBD1 (6 bases). The germline V gene encodes CDR1 LNHDA and CDR2 SQIVND (reference sequence). CDR3 length: 17 amino acids. V lost 5 bases to trimming and J lost 6 bases, with 23 bases between them. The CDR3 DNA is TGTGCCAGTAGTCCGAGTAACAGGGCAGTGGGGAGCAATGAGCAGTTCTTC. This translates into CASSPSNRAVGSNEQFF.

V usage is TRBV28 and J usage is TRBJ2-7, with a possible D match to TRBD2 (5 bases). Germline assignment: CDR1 MDHEN and CDR2 SYDVKM. V lost 5 bases and J lost 3, with 14 bases in between. The length of the CDR3 is 14 residues. In nucleotides, the CDR3 is TGTGCCAGCAGTCCGAGCGGAGACCTCTACGAGCAGTACTTC. Translating gives CASSPSGDLYEQYF.

Only a few counts were recorded for this clone. This chain connects TRBV23-1 to TRBJ2-7; D is perhaps TRBD2 (5 bases). TRBV23-1 is given ORF status, its function remaining uncertain. This CDR3 spans 16 amino acids. V dropped 0 bases and J dropped 6 bases, with 18 bases sitting between them. In DNA form, the CDR3 reads TGCGCCAGCAGTCAATCAGGTGCGGCCCAGAGCGGCGAGCAGTACTTC. Translation: CASSQSGAAQSGEQYF.

The V and J genes are TRBV18 and TRBJ2-3, with 7 bases aligning to TRBD2. This CDR3 spans 14 amino acids. CDR1 and CDR2 from the germline V gene are KGHSH and LQKENI. V was pared by 0 bases and J by 8 bases, with 5 bases of the junction left unmatched. The CDR3 spells CASSPPPAGSTQYF. CDR3 nucleotide sequence: TGTGCCAGCTCACCACCACCAGCGGGGAGTACGCAGTATTTT.

The rearrangement links TRBV2 to TRBJ2-6; D gene ambiguous. The CDR3 is 16 amino acids. V lost 2 bases and J lost 2, with 10 bases in between. Per the germline V gene, CDR1 is SNHLY and CDR2 is FYNNEI. The CDR3 reads CASSEISSPGANVLTF. The CDR3 nucleotides read TGTGCCAGCAGTGAAATATCGTCCCCTGGGGCCAACGTCCTGACTTTC.

DNA of the CDR3: TGTGCCAGCAGCCTCGGTGGGACTAGCGGCACAGATACGCAGTATTTT. Protein sequence: CASSLGGTSGTDTQYF. V usage is TRBV7-2 and J usage is TRBJ2-3; 10 positions agree with TRBD2. The CDR3 is 16 residues long. Unmatched junction bases numbered 6, after V lost 5 bases and J lost 1 base. Looked up from germline, CDR1 is SGHTA and CDR2 is FQGNSA. Variable domain in full (rest from reference TRBV7-2 and TRBJ2-3): GAGVSQSPSNKVTEKGKDVELRCDPISGHTALYWYRQSLGQGLEFLIYFQGNSAPDKSGLPSDRFSAERTGGSVSTLTIQRTQQEDSAVYLCASSLGGTSGTDTQYFGPGTRLTVL.

To note about this clone: Other DNA sequences from this sample encode an identical CDR3 as well. The rearrangement uses TRBV6-5 and TRBJ2-7, with D possibly matching TRBD2 (5 bases). Trimming pared 0 bases from V and 3 bases from J, leaving 12 bases between. This CDR3 has 15 amino acids. Germline CDR1 MNHEY, CDR2 SVGAGI. CDR3 DNA sequence: TGTGCCAGCAGTTACTCAAGCGGAGGCGTCTACGAGCAGTACTTC. It is translated as CASSYSSGGVYEQYF.

The chain has TRBV11-2 and TRBJ1-1; no clear D. This CDR3 has 13 amino acids. CDR1 and CDR2 from the germline V gene are SGHAT and FQNNGV. Between the trimmed V and J ends, which lost 0 bases and 3 bases, there was a span of 5 bases. CDR3 sequence: CASSLDGDTEAFF. In DNA, the CDR3 is TGTGCCAGCAGCTTAGATGGGGACACTGAAGCTTTCTTT.

This clone came up many times. The chain recombines TRBV7-9 with TRBJ1-1, with TRBD1 as a possible D gene (6 bases). In germline, CDR1 is SEHNR, CDR2 FQNEAQ (reference sequence). The CDR3 length is 15 residues. The V gene lost 1 base and the J gene lost 2 bases, with 11 bases spanning the gap. The CDR3 coding sequence is TGTGCCAGCAGCTTAGTGCGACAGGTAAACACTGAAGCTTTCTTT. Translation gives CASSLVRQVNTEAFF. The whole variable domain, filled in from reference TRBV7-9 and TRBJ1-1, reads DTGVSQNPRHKITKRGQNVTFRCDPISEHNRLYWYRQTLGQGPEFLTYFQNEAQLEKSRLLSDRFSAERPKGSFSTLEIQRTEQGDSAMYLCASSLVRQVNTEAFFGQGTRLTVV.

The gene calls are TRBV11-1 and TRBJ2-2; 9 nucleotides line up with TRBD2. V shed 7 bases, J shed 4 bases, and the junction held 13 bases outside the gene matches. CDR3 length equals 17 residues. Germline V gene data show CDR1 as SGHAT and CDR2 as FQDESV (reference sequence). The chain's CDR3 is CASTSLLREGPTGELFF. The CDR3 DNA reads TGTGCCAGCACCTCTCTACTGCGGGAGGGCCCCACCGGGGAGCTGTTTTTT.